The clone carrying this TCR beta chain was found once. The junction and the germline gene differ at one end; a read error may be behind it. Original processing notes: Reference gene primer amplification gave nucleated cell count estimates. Assay: immunoSEQ multiplex PCR; the TCRdb copy retains only in-frame clones and omits some. V and J calls and clone size are those listed in that table; D and trimming were worked out from the DNA. The data hold some 200,000 clones, with 87% observed a single time. The data stem from a study of blood T cell repertoires in COVID-19. Germline-derived CDR1 and CDR2 are MGHDK and SYGVNS. The CDR3 loop spans 14 amino acids.

The gene calls are TRBV25-1 and TRBJ1-1; a weak D match, TRBD1 (6 bases). Sequencing was performed on peripheral blood. The clonotype was recovered from a young woman who had recovered from COVID-19. The CDR3 sequence: CASSQRSRDTEAFF. In nucleotides, the CDR3 is TGTGCCAGCAGTCAAAGGTCGAGGGACACAGAAGCTTTCTTT.